A single sample gave rise to the 28 T cell receptor beta chains below, sequenced in a study of beta chain features in type 1 diabetes. Investigators reverse transcribed all isolated RNA, so they sequenced expressed TCRB transcripts. Libraries were prepared by immunoSEQ multiplex PCR; TCRdb keeps only in-frame clonotypes and omits some of them. Found here are 620,000 or so clones, less than 20% of them singletons; the top ten hold 0.07% to 0.095%. The sequenced sample was naive CD4+ T cells from blood. All receptors derive from a man between 18 and 29 years old in good health.

The chain uses TRBV2 and TRBJ2-3; either TRBD1 or TRBD2 may supply D (6 bases each). In germline, CDR1 is SNHLY, CDR2 FYNNEI. The CDR3 runs to 18 residues. V was shortened by 6 bases and J by 4 bases, with 26 bases between the two germline ends. The CDR3 reads CASSPRGLEVYPPDTQYF. CDR3 in DNA: TGTGCCAGCAGCCCCAGGGGACTGGAAGTATACCCACCAGATACGCAGTATTTT.

V and J are TRBV6-5 and TRBJ2-1; 11 nucleotides line up with TRBD2. Germline lookup yields CDR1 MNHEY and CDR2 SVGAGI. With V trimmed by 4 bases and J by 7 bases, 6 bases remained unmatched. The CDR3 totals 15 residues. The CDR3: CASSLAGGPVNEQFF. DNA for the CDR3: TGTGCCAGCAGTTTAGCGGGAGGGCCCGTTAATGAGCAGTTCTTC.

Comments on this clone: The same CDR3 is also encoded by other DNA sequences in this sample. The chain couples TRBV5-6 to TRBJ2-4, with TRBD2 identical over 10 bases. The V gene's germline CDR1 is SGHDT and CDR2 YYEEEE. The junction had 1 base not matched to a gene; V was cut back by 0 bases and J by 7 bases. This CDR3 comprises 14 residues. CDR3 loop: CASSLVAGGNIQYF. The CDR3 nucleotides are TGTGCCAGCAGCTTGGTAGCGGGAGGTAACATTCAGTACTTC.

This clone has more than one count but fewer than ten. This chain joins TRBV18 and TRBJ1-4; TRBD1 matches at 7 bases. Germline V gives CDR1 KGHSH, CDR2 LQKENI. After removal of 3 bases from V and 5 bases from J, the junction contained 3 bases not matched to a gene. The CDR3 runs to 14 residues. CDR3 sequence: CASSPQGGNEKLFF. The CDR3, as DNA: TGTGCCAGCTCACCGCAGGGGGGCAATGAAAAACTGTTTTTT.

The rearrangement uses TRBV28 and TRBJ1-2; D is undetermined. This CDR3 is 12 amino acids long. The germline V gene encodes CDR1 MDHEN and CDR2 SYDVKM. The ends were cut back, 6 bases at V and 8 bases at J, with 13 bases in the middle. Written as DNA, the CDR3 is TGTGCCAGCAGCCCCACACGGTTCGGCTACACCTTC. It translates to CASSPTRFGYTF.

This clone turned up a few times. This chain uses TRBV30 with TRBJ1-1; D is undetermined. V lost 3 bases to trimming and J lost 7 bases, with 15 bases between them. CDR1 is GTSNPN, CDR2 SVGIG, per germline (reference sequence). The CDR3 has 13 amino acids. CDR3 nucleotides: TGTGCCTGGAGGGTTATTGGCCGCCTTGAAGCTTTCTTT. Translated: CAWRVIGRLEAFF.

This clone occurred a few times. The rearrangement links TRBV9 to TRBJ2-2; D ambiguous. CDR1 and CDR2 (germline): SGDLS, YYNGEE. Trimming shortened V by 0 bases and J by 0 bases, and 9 bases separated the two germline ends. The CDR3 runs 16 residues. The DNA of the CDR3 is TGTGCCAGCAGCGTAGTCCCCATCGCGAACACCGGGGAGCTGTTTTTT. This codes for CASSVVPIANTGELFF.

This sequence joins TRBV2 and TRBJ2-1; TRBD2 aligns across 11 bases. Trimming cost V 6 bases and J 5 bases; bases outside gene matches: 6. The CDR3 loop spans 15 amino acids. CDR1 and CDR2 (germline): SNHLY, FYNNEI. CDR3 protein: CASRRLTSGNNEQFF. The CDR3, as DNA: TGTGCCAGCAGGAGACTGACTAGCGGGAACAATGAGCAGTTCTTC.

CDR3 coding DNA: TGTGCCAGCAGTGGAGAACAGGGGGCGGCTTACGAGCAGTACTTC. It translates to CASSGEQGAAYEQYF. This rearrangement joins TRBV2 to TRBJ2-7; 9 bases match TRBD1. This CDR3 has 15 amino acids. With 4 bases clipped from V and 4 bases from J, the junction kept 8 bases outside the gene matches. The germline V gene encodes CDR1 SNHLY and CDR2 FYNNEI.

V gene TRBV29-1 combines with J gene TRBJ2-5; unclear D gene. The CDR3 is 13 amino acids. Germline V CDR1 and CDR2: SQVTM, ANQGSEA. Trimming removed 1 base at V and 11 bases at J, with 17 bases between. CDR3 sequence (DNA): TGCAGCGTTGAAGGAACCGACCTCAATGAGCAGTACTTC. It translates to CSVEGTDLNEQYF.

This clone was found a few times. The gene calls are TRBV14 and TRBJ2-3; possible D gene TRBD2, 6 bases. This CDR3 has 15 residues. Germline CDR1 SGHDN, CDR2 FVKESK. Trimming cost V 1 base and J 4 bases, with 12 bases left between them. CDR3 nucleotides: TGTGCCAGCAGCCAAGTAGGAGGGGCGGCAGATACGCAGTATTTT. Its protein product is CASSQVGGAADTQYF.

A few counts support this clone. The chain combines TRBV4-2 with TRBJ2-1; no definite D call. The CDR3 loop spans 14 amino acids. The V end lost 0 bases, the J end lost 8 bases, and 11 bases lay between the germline ends. CDR1 and CDR2 (germline): LGHNA, YNFKEQ. The CDR3 DNA is TGTGCCAGCAGCCAAGATGCGGATAGGGATGAGCAGTTCTTC. Protein product: CASSQDADRDEQFF.

The gene calls are TRBV9 and TRBJ2-7, with D tentatively TRBD1 or TRBD2 (5 bases each). V was cut by 0 bases and J by 2 bases, with 12 bases left in between. The germline gives CDR1 SGDLS, CDR2 YYNGEE. The length of the CDR3 is 15 residues. The CDR3 coding sequence is TGTGCCAGCAGCGTAGAGCCAGGGACGACCTACGAGCAGTACTTC. It is translated as CASSVEPGTTYEQYF.

The genes are TRBV9 and TRBJ1-5; D gene unclear. Per germline, CDR1 SGDLS and CDR2 YYNGEE. V lost 0 bases to trimming and J lost 4 bases, with 8 bases between them. This CDR3 contains 14 residues. The chain's CDR3 is CASSVGQLNQPQHF. CDR3 nucleotides: TGTGCCAGCAGCGTAGGGCAGCTAAATCAGCCCCAGCATTTT.

V and J are TRBV7-9 and TRBJ2-5; D might be TRBD1 or TRBD2, each matching 6 bases. The germline V gene encodes CDR1 SEHNR and CDR2 FQNEAQ (reference sequence). V was pared by 8 bases and J by 9 bases, with 28 bases between. The CDR3 loop spans 16 amino acids. The CDR3 sequence is CASFQTGARPSKPQYF. The CDR3, as DNA: TGTGCCAGCTTTCAAACGGGGGCTAGGCCCTCAAAGCCCCAGTACTTC.

The rearrangement links TRBV5-1 to TRBJ1-2; a weak D match, TRBD1 (6 bases). V shed 3 bases and J shed 4 bases, with 16 bases lying between them. This CDR3 has 15 amino acids. Germline V gene lookup returns CDR1 SGHRS and CDR2 YFSETQ. Written as DNA, the CDR3 is TGCGCCAGCAGCTATAACAGGGAATGGGCCTATGGCTACACCTTC. Amino acid sequence: CASSYNREWAYGYTF.

J is TRBJ1-1 and V is TRBV5-1, with 9 bases aligning to TRBD1. Germline loops: CDR1 SGHRS, CDR2 YFSETQ. The length of the CDR3 is 14 residues. Losses at the gene ends were 5 bases for V and 1 base for J; bases not matched to a gene: 3. The CDR3 DNA reads as TGCGCCAGCAGGTTGACAGGGGGGAACACTGAAGCTTTCTTT. This encodes CASRLTGGNTEAFF. The whole variable domain, filled in from reference TRBV5-1 and TRBJ1-1, reads KAGVTQTPRYLIKTRGQQVTLSCSPISGHRSVSWYQQTPGQGLQFLFEYFSETQRNKGNFPGRFSGRQFSNSRSEMNVSTLELGDSALYLCASRLTGGNTEAFFGQGTRLTVV.

V usage is TRBV2 and J usage is TRBJ2-2; D might be TRBD1 (7 bases). The CDR3 runs to 15 residues. Trimming removed 4 bases at V and 2 bases at J, with 11 bases between. The germline V gene has CDR1 SNHLY and CDR2 FYNNEI. The CDR3 sequence is CASSAGDRNTGELFF. DNA for the CDR3: TGTGCCAGCAGTGCGGGGGACAGAAACACCGGGGAGCTGTTTTTT. The entire variable domain, with the rest obtained from reference TRBV2 and TRBJ2-2, is as follows: EPEVTQTPSHQVTQMGQEVILRCVPISNHLYFYWYRQILGQKVEFLVSFYNNEISEKSEIFDDQFSVERPDGSNFTLKIRSTKLEDSAMYFCASSAGDRNTGELFFGEGSRLTVL.

This clone was seen only a few times. The chain joins TRBV7-8 to TRBJ1-2, with 12 nucleotides matching TRBD1. Per germline, CDR1 SGHVS and CDR2 FQNEAQ. The J segment lost 4 bases and the V segment lost 3 bases, leaving 6 bases of the junction unmatched. The CDR3 runs to 16 residues. The CDR3 DNA follows: TGTGCCAGCAGCTTCCGGGACAGGGGGCCGGGCTATGGCTACACCTTC. This sequence encodes CASSFRDRGPGYGYTF.

This chain connects TRBV2 to TRBJ2-7; D remains unclear. The germline V gene encodes CDR1 SNHLY and CDR2 FYNNEI. V gave up 6 bases and J gave up 3 bases, with 9 bases separating them. The CDR3 is made up of 12 amino acids. This CDR3 reads CASRIEYYEQYF. CDR3 coding DNA: TGTGCCAGCAGGATCGAGTACTACGAGCAGTACTTC.

This chain connects TRBV4-3 to TRBJ2-6; possible D gene TRBD1, 6 bases. Per the germline V gene, CDR1 is LGHNA and CDR2 is YSLEER. Trimming removed 0 bases at V and 0 bases at J, with 9 bases between. The CDR3 is made up of 17 amino acids. Here the CDR3 DNA reads TGCGCCAGCAGCCAAGACTGGACAGTCTCTGGGGCCAACGTCCTGACTTTC. Its translation is CASSQDWTVSGANVLTF.

The sample holds a few counts of this clone. This chain connects TRBV23-1 to TRBJ2-1, with 7 bases fitting TRBD1. TRBV23-1 carries the ORF label, with uncertain function. Trimming cost V 0 bases and J 5 bases; bases outside gene matches: 13. This CDR3 is built from 18 residues. The CDR3 bases are TGCGCCAGCAGTCAATCCGCCCGACAGGGCCGCCTCCACAATGAGCAGTTCTTC. Protein product: CASSQSARQGRLHNEQFF.

This clone was observed a handful of times. The gene calls are TRBV28 and TRBJ1-5, with TRBD1 identical over 7 bases. The CDR3 covers 14 residues. With 7 bases clipped from V and 2 bases from J, the junction kept 5 bases outside the gene matches. Germline V gene data show CDR1 as MDHEN and CDR2 as SYDVKM. CDR3 DNA sequence: TGTGCCAGCACCTACGGGACAGGCAATCAGCCCCAGCATTTT. As protein: CASTYGTGNQPQHF.

This clone was picked up a small number of times. The V call is TRBV19, the J call TRBJ2-1; D gene unclear. V gave up 2 bases and J gave up 3 bases, with 8 bases separating them. This CDR3 region has 14 residues. Germline V gene lookup returns CDR1 LNHDA and CDR2 SQIVND (reference sequence). CDR3 DNA sequence: TGTGCCAGTAGTATAACAGTTCTCTACAATGAGCAGTTCTTC. Protein: CASSITVLYNEQFF.

V is TRBV7-8 and J is TRBJ1-6; 8 positions agree with TRBD1. The CDR3 length is 16 residues. After removal of 0 bases from V and 7 bases from J, the junction contained 5 bases not matched to a gene. CDR1 is SGHVS and CDR2 is FQNEAQ in the germline V gene. The CDR3 nucleotides read TGTGCCAGCAGCTTAGCCCCGACAGGGGTGAATTCACCCCTCCACTTT. The encoded protein is CASSLAPTGVNSPLHF.

The chain links TRBV27 to TRBJ2-1; either TRBD1 or TRBD2 may fit D (5 bases each). CDR1 and CDR2 (germline): MNHEY, SMNVEV (reference sequence). This CDR3 contains 11 residues. V was shortened by 8 bases and J by 15 bases, with 17 bases between the two germline ends. CDR3 residues: CASGLRGFPFF. The CDR3 DNA is TGTGCCAGCGGACTCCGGGGCTTCCCGTTCTTC.

The chain combines TRBV7-2 with TRBJ2-3; no clear D gene. Germline CDR1 is SGHTA and CDR2 is FQGNSA. The V end lost 5 bases, the J end lost 6 bases, and 15 bases lay between the germline ends. This CDR3 has 14 residues. The CDR3 protein is CASSPWAIGDTQYF. CDR3 nucleotide sequence: TGTGCCAGCAGCCCCTGGGCCATAGGGGATACGCAGTATTTT. Supplemented by reference TRBV7-2 and TRBJ2-3, the full variable domain reads GAGVSQSPSNKVTEKGKDVELRCDPISGHTALYWYRQSLGQGLEFLIYFQGNSAPDKSGLPSDRFSAERTGGSVSTLTIQRTQQEDSAVYLCASSPWAIGDTQYFGPGTRLTVL.

The sample holds a few counts of this clone. For the CDR3, the DNA is TGTGCCAGCAGTTTAGTCCCTAGCGGTGAAAAAAAGGATGAGCAGTTCTTC. Protein: CASSLVPSGEKKDEQFF. This chain joins TRBV7-3 and TRBJ2-1; TRBD2 matches 7 bases. This CDR3 contains 17 residues. Unmatched junction bases numbered 19, after V lost 6 bases and J lost 8 bases. In germline, CDR1 is SGHTA, CDR2 FQGTGA.